The following is a T cell receptor (beta chain) sequence with its context. This clonotype appeared many times. The antigen it recognizes is unknown. Nothing much larger sits one base from this clone, and base qualities are not available. The data stem from a study of T cells after yellow fever vaccination (dated by TCRdb to about 2019). Some background on the complete study: The SMART-Seq v4 Ultra Low Input RNA kit was used to prepare libraries from fractions with low cell numbers. To follow T-cell clones before and after primary and booster YFV17D yellow fever vaccination, bulk TCR alpha and beta repertoires were sequenced over time. Two healthy male donors, one aged 18 to 30 and one aged 30 to 40 years, made up the cohort. Bulk PBMC replicates and cell subsets were isolated from blood drawn at multiple timepoints before and after both primary and secondary immunization.

The junction shows trimming of 6 bases on V and 0 bases on J, plus 12 bases between the germline ends. The CDR3 runs 15 amino acids, cysteine and phenylalanine included. Kept here is only the CDR3 DNA, which spans 45 bases and is read in frame from base 1. For CDR1 and CDR2, the germline V gene (reference sequence) lists DFQATT and SNEGSKA. The treatment or condition label on this specimen signifies: live attenuated yellow fever vaccine strain. PBMCs were isolated from peripheral blood using a standard Ficoll-Paque protocol. Dynabeads CD4 and CD8 positive selection kits were used to isolate the CD4 and CD8 T-cell fractions. RNA was extracted with TriZol from bulk PBMCs, CD4 and CD8 fractions, and dextramer-positive and dextramer-negative fractions. What the work shows at the level of the full study, not this receptor alone: The study included only two donors, which limits how far the findings can be generalized. After the booster, most of the clones that had expanded following primary vaccination were detected again (almost 98% of CD4 and 80% to 90% of CD8), which suggests that memory was broadly maintained. Compared with the primary T-cell response, the secondary T-cell response was weaker but faster, peaking on day 5 rather than day 15. Computational filtering was needed because FACS-sorted repertoires could contain abundant contaminating clonotypes from the bulk population. A small share of clonotypes was detected in both CD4 and CD8 compartments, with the overlap likely arising from convergent recombination.

TCRdb lists the instrument as Illumina NovaSeq 6000. Synthesis of TCR cDNA relied on 5'RACE template switching, a step that introduced a universal primer site along with unique molecular identifiers. Priming of cDNA synthesis was performed from both the TCR alpha and TCR beta constant segments. Two PCR steps were used to amplify libraries, with sample barcodes and sequencing adapters being added in the second step. Sequencing of libraries was done on Illumina HiSeq 2500 (2x100 bp) or NovaSeq (2x150 bp). Regarding the original processing steps: Reads were demultiplexed and collapsed into UMI consensus sequences with MIGEC, and V(D)J alignment was performed with MiXCR. Using edgeR on replicate PBMC samples, clonotypes were called vaccine-responding if FDR was below 0.01 and the log2 fold change was above 5 up to day 15. Each bulk clonotype received a CD4 or CD8 identity based on whether the sequenced CD4 or CD8 repertoire contained that clonotype at higher abundance. Starting from the raw public reads, TCRdb applied fastp trimming at Q25, assembled clones with MiXCR and retained in-frame beta chains. Each entry is one CDR3 protein sequence, shown with its most common DNA and genes. The V and J calls here are based on TCRdb, not the publication. The sample table holds about 340,000 distinct CDR3 sequences, of which 9.5% to 15% were seen once. The leading ten clones occupy 3.2% of the sample.

Sample: CD4+ T cells sorted from PBMCs, taken 15 days after the yellow fever booster vaccination. The sequence is built from TRBV20-1 and TRBJ1-6, with the D gene too uncertain to name. The source of this sequence is a man aged 18 to 30 who received the YFV17D yellow fever vaccine. This receptor has the CDR3 CSAADGSSYNSPLHF. The DNA is as follows: TGCAGTGCCGCAGACGGAAGCTCCTATAATTCACCCCTCCACTTT.